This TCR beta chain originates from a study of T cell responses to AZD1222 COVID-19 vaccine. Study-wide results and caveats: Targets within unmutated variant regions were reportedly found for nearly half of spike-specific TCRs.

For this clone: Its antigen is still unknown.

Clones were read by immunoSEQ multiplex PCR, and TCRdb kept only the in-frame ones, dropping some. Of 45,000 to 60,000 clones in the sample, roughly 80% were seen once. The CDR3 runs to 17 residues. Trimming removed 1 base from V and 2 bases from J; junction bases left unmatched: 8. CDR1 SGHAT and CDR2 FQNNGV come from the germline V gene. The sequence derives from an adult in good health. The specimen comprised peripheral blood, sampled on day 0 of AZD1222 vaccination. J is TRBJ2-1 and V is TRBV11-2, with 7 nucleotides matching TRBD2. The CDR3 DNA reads TGTGCCAGCAGCTTAGGTTACAGCGGGGATACCTACAATGAGCAGTTCTTC. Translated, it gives CASSLGYSGDTYNEQFF. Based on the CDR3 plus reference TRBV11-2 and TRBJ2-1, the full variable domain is EAGVAQSPRYKIIEKRQSVAFWCNPISGHATLYWYQQILGQGPKLLIQFQNNGVVDDSQLPKDRFSAERLKGVDSTLKIQPAKLEDSAVYLCASSLGYSGDTYNEQFFGPGTRLTVL.